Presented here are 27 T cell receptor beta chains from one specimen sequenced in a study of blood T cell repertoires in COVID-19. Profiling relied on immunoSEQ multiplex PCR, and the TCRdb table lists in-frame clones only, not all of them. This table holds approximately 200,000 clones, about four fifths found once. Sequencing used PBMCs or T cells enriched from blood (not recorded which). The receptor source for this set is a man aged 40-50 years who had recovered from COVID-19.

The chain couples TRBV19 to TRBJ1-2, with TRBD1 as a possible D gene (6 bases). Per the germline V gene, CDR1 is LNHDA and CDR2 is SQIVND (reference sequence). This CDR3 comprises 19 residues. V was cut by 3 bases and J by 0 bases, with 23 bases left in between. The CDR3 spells CASSIKGPYNRAANYGYTF. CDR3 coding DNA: TGTGCCAGTAGTATTAAGGGACCTTACAACAGGGCAGCTAACTATGGCTACACCTTC.

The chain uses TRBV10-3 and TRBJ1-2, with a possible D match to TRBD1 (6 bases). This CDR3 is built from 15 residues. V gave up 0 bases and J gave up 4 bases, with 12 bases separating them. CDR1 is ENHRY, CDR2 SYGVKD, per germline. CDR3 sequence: CAISESGGLVYGYTF. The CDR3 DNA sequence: TGTGCCATCAGTGAGTCGGGGGGGCTAGTCTATGGCTACACCTTC.

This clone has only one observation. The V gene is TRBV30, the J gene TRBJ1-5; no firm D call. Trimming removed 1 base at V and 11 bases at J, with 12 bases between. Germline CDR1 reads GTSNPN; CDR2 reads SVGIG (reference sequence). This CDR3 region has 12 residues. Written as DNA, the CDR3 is TGTGCCTGGAGTGGGGAAGGAGGAACCCAGCATTTT. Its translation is CAWSGEGGTQHF. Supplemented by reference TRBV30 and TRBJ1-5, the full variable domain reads SQTIHQWPATLVQPVGSPLSLECTVEGTSNPNLYWYRQAAGRGLQLLFYSVGIGQISSEVPQNLSASRPQDRQFILSSKKLLLSDSGFYLCAWSGEGGTQHFGDGTRLSIL.

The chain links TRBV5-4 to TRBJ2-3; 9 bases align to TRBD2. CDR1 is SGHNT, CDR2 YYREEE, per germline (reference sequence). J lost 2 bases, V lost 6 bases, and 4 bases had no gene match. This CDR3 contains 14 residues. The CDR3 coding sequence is TGTGCCAGCACCCCTAGCGGGATCACAGATACGCAGTATTTT. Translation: CASTPSGITDTQYF.

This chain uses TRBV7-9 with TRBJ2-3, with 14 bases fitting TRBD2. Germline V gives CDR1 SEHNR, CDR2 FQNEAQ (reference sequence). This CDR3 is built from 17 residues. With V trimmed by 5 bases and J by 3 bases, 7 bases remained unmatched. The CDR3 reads CASSRTSGGSGTDTQYF. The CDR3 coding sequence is TGTGCCAGCAGCCGGACTAGCGGGGGGTCTGGGACAGATACGCAGTATTTT.

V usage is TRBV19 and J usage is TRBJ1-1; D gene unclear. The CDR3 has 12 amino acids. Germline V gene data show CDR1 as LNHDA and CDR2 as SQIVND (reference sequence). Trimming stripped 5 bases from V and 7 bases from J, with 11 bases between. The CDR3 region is CASSPGVIEAFF. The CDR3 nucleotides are TGTGCCAGTAGTCCCGGGGTGATTGAAGCTTTCTTT.

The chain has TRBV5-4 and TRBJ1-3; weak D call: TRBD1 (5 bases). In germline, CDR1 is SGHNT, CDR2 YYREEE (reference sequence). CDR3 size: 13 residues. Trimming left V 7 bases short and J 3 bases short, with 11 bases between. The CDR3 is CASGQMGGNTIYF. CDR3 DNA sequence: TGTGCCAGCGGACAAATGGGTGGAAACACCATATATTTT.

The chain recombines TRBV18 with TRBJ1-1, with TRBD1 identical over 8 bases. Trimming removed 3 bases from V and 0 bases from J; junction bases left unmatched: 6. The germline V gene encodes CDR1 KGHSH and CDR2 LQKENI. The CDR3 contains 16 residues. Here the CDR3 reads CASSPFQGALNTEAFF. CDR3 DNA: TGTGCCAGCTCACCTTTTCAGGGGGCTCTGAACACTGAAGCTTTCTTT.

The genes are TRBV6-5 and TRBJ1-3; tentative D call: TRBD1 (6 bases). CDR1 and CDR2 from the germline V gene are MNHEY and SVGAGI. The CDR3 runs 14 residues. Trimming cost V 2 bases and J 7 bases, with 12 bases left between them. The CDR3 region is CASSYSVQGNTIYF. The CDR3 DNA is TGTGCCAGCAGTTACAGTGTTCAGGGGAACACCATATATTTT.

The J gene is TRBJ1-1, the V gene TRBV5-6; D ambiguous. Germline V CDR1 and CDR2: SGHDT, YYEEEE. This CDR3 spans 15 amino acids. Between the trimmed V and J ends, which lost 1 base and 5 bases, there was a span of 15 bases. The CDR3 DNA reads TGTGCCAGCAGCTTGAAGTGGGCAGCGGGTACTGAAGCTTTCTTT. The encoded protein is CASSLKWAAGTEAFF.

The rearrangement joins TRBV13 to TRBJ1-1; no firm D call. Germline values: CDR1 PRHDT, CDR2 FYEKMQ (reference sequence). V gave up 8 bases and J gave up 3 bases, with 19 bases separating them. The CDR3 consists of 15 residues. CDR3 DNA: TGTGCCAGCGCCCGGGGAGGGCTGAGGGACACTGAAGCTTTCTTT. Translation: CASARGGLRDTEAFF.

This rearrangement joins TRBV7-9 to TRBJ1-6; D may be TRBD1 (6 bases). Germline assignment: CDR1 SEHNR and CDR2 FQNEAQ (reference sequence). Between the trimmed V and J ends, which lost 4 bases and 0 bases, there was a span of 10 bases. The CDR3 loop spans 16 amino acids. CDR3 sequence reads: CASSSGQSSYNSPLHF. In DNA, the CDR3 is TGTGCCAGCAGCTCCGGACAGAGCTCCTATAATTCACCCCTCCACTTT.

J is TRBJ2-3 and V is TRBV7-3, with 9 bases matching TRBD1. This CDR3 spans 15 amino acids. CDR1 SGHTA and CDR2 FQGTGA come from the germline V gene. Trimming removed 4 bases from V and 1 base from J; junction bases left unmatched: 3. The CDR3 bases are TGTGCCAGCAGCTCCACAGGGGGCGGCACAGATACGCAGTATTTT. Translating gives CASSSTGGGTDTQYF.

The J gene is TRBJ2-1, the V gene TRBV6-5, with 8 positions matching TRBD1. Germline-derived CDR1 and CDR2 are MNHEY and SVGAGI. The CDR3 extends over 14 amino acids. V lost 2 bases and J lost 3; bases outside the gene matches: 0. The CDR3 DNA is TGTGCCAGCAGTTACGGGACAGGCTACAATGAGCAGTTCTTC. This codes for CASSYGTGYNEQFF.

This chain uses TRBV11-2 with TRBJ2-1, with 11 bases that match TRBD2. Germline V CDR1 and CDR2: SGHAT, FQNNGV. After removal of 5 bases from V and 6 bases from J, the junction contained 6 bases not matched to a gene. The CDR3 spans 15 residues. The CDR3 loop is CASSLRTSGPNEQFF. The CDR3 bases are TGTGCCAGCAGCCTCCGGACTAGCGGGCCCAATGAGCAGTTCTTC.

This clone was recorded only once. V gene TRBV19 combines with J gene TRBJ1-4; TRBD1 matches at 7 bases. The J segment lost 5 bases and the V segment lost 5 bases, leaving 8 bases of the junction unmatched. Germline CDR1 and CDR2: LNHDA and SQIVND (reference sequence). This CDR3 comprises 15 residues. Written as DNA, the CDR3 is TGTGCCAGTAGTTCCTGGACAGGAGCGAATGAAAAACTGTTTTTT. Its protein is CASSSWTGANEKLFF.

This CDR3 is CASSFGGGNYGYTF. As DNA, the CDR3 is TGTGCCAGCAGTTTCGGAGGGGGCAACTATGGCTACACCTTC. This rearrangement joins TRBV27 to TRBJ1-2; 7 bases align to TRBD1. Germline V gene lookup returns CDR1 MNHEY and CDR2 SMNVEV (reference sequence). Losses at the gene ends were 3 bases for V and 2 bases for J; bases not matched to a gene: 3. This CDR3 has 14 residues.

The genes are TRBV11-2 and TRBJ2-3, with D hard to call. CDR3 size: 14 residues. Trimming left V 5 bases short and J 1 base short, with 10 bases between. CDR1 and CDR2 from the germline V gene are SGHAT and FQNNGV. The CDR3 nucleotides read TGTGCCAGCAGCCCCAAGCCGGGCACAGATACGCAGTATTTT. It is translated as CASSPKPGTDTQYF.

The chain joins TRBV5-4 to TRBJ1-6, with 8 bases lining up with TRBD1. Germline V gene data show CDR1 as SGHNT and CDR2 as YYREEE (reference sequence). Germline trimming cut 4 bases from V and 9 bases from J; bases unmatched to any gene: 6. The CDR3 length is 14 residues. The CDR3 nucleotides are TGTGCCAGCAGCGCCGGACAGGGAGGTTCACCCCTCCACTTT. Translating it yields CASSAGQGGSPLHF.

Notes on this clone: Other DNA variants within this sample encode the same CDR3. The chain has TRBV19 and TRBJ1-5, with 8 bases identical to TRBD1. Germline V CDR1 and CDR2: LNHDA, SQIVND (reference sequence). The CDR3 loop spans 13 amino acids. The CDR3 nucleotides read TGTGCTTCGTGGACAGGGAGGAATCAGCCCCAGCATTTT. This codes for CASWTGRNQPQHF.

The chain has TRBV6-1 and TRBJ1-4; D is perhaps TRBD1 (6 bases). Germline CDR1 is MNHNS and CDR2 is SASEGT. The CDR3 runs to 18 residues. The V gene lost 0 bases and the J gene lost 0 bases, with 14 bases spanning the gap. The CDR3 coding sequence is TGTGCCAGCAGTGAAGCCCGACAGGCCCTTGCAACTAATGAAAAACTGTTTTTT. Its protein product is CASSEARQALATNEKLFF.

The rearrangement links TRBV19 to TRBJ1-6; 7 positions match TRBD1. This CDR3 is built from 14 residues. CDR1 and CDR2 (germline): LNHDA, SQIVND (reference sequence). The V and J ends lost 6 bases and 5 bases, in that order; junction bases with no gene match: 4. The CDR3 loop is CASRTGTDNSPLHF. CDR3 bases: TGTGCCAGTAGGACCGGGACAGATAATTCACCCCTCCACTTT. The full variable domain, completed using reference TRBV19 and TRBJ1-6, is DGGITQSPKYLFRKEGQNVTLSCEQNLNHDAMYWYRQDPGQGLRLIYYSQIVNDFQKGDIAEGYSVSREKKESFPLTVTSAQKNPTAFYLCASRTGTDNSPLHFGNGTRLTVT.

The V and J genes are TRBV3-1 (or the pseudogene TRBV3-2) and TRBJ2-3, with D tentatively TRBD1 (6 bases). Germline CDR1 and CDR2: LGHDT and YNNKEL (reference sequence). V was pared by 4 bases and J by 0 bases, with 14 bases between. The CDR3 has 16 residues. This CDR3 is CASSPHEGDSTDTQYF. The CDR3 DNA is TGTGCCAGCAGCCCCCACGAGGGGGATAGCACAGATACGCAGTATTTT.

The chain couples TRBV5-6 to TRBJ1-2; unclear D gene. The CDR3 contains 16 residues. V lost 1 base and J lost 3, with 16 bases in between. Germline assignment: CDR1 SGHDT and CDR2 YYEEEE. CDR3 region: CASSLRNRGADYGYTF. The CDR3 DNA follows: TGTGCCAGCAGCTTGCGGAATAGAGGCGCGGACTATGGCTACACCTTC. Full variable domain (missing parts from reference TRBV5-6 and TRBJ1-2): DAGVTQSPTHLIKTRGQQVTLRCSPKSGHDTVSWYQQALGQGPQFIFQYYEEEERQRGNFPDRFSGHQFPNYSSELNVNALLLGDSALYLCASSLRNRGADYGYTFGSGTRLTVV.

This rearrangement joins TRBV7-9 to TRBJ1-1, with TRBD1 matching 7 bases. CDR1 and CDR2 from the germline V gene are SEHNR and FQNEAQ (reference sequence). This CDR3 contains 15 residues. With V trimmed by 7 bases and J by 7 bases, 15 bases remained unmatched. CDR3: CASTTGFVGPVEAFF. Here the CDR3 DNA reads TGTGCCAGCACGACAGGGTTCGTAGGACCCGTTGAAGCTTTCTTT.

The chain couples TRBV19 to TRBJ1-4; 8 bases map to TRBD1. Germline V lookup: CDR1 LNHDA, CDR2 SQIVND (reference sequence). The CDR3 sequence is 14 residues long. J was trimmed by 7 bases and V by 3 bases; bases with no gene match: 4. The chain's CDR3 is CASSMNRGTEKLFF. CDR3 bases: TGTGCCAGTAGTATGAACAGGGGGACTGAAAAACTGTTTTTT. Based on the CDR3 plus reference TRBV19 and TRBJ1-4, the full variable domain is DGGITQSPKYLFRKEGQNVTLSCEQNLNHDAMYWYRQDPGQGLRLIYYSQIVNDFQKGDIAEGYSVSREKKESFPLTVTSAQKNPTAFYLCASSMNRGTEKLFFGSGTQLSVL.

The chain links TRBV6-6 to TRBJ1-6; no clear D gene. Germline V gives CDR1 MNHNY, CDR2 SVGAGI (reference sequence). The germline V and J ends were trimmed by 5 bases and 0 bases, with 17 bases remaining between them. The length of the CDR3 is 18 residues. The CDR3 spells CASSPRVGGSSYNSPLHF. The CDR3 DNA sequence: TGTGCCAGCAGTCCCCGCGTGGGAGGGAGCTCCTATAATTCACCCCTCCACTTT.